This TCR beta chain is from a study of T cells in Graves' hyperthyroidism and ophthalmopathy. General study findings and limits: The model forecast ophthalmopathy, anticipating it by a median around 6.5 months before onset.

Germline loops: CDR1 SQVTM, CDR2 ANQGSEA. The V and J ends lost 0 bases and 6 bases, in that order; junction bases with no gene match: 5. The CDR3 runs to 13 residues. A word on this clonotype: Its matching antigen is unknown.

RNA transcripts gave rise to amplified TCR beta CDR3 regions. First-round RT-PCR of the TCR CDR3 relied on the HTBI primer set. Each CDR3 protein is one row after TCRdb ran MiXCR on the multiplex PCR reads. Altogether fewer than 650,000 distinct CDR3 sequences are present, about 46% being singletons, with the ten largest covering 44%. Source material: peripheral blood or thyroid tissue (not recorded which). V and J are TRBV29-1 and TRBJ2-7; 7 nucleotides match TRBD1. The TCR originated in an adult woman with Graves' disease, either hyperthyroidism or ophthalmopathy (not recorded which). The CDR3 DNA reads TGCAGCGTTGAAGAAGTCCAGGGGGTCGAGCAGTACTTC. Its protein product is CSVEEVQGVEQYF.